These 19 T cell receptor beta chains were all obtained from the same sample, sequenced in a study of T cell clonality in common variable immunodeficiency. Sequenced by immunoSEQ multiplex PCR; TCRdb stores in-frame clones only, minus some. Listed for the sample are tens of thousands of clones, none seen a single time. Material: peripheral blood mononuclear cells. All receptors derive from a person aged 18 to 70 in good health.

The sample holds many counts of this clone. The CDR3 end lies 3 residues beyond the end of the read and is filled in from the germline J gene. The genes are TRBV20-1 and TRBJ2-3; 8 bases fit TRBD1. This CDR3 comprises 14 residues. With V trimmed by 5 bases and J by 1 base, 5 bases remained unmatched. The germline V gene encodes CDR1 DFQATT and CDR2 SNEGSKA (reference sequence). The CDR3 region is CSAPQGGGTDTQYF. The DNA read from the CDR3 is TGCAGTGCTCCACAGGGGGGTGGCACAGATACG.

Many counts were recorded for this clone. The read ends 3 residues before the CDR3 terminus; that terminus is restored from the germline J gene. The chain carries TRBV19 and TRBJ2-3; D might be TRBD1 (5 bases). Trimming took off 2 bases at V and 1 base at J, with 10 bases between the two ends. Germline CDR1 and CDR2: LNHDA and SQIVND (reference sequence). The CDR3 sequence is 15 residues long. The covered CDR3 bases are TGTGCCAGTAGTATATCCCCGACAGGCACAGATACG. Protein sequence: CASSISPTGTDT. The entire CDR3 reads CASSISPTGTDTQYF.

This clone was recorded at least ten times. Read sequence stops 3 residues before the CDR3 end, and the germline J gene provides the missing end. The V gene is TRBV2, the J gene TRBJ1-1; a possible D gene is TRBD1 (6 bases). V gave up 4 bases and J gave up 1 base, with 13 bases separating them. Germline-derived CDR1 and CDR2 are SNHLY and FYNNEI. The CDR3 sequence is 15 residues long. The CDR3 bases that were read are TGTGCCAGCAGTGGGGTAGGGGGAGGGAACACTGAA. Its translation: CASSGVGGGNTE. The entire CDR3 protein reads CASSGVGGGNTEAFF.

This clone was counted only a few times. CDR3 sequence: CAWSVQGYEKLFF. Partial CDR3 DNA: TGTGCCTGGAGTGTACAGGGTTATGAAAAG. The rearrangement uses TRBV30 and TRBJ2-2; possible D gene TRBD1, 6 bases. Read coverage stops 3 residues before the CDR3 terminus; the germline J gene supplies the remainder. CDR1 is GTSNPN, CDR2 SVGIG, per germline (reference sequence). The CDR3 is made up of 13 amino acids.

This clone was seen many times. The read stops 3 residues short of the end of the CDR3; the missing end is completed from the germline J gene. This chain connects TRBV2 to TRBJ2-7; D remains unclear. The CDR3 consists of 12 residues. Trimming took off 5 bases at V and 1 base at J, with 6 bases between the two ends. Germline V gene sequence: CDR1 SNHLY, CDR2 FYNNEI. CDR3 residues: CASSIQSYEQYF. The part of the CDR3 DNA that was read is TGTGCCAGCAGTATACAGTCCTACGAG.

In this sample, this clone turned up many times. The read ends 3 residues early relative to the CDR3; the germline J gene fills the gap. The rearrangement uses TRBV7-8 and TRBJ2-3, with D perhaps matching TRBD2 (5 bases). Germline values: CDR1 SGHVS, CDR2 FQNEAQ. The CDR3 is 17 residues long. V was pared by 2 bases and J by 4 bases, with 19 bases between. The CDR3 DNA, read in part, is TGTGCCAGCAGCTTATATCTGGGATCAGCGGCGTCAGATACG. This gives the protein CASSLYLGSAASDT. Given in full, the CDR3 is CASSLYLGSAASDTQYF.

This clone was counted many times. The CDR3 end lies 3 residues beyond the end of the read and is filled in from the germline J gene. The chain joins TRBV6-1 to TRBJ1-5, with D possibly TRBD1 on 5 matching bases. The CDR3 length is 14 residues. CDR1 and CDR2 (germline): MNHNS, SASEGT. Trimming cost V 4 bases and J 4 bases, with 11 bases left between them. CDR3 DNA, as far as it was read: TGTGCCAGCAGTGTACCCGGGGGGAATCAGCCC. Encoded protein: CASSVPGGNQP. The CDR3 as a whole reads CASSVPGGNQPQHF.

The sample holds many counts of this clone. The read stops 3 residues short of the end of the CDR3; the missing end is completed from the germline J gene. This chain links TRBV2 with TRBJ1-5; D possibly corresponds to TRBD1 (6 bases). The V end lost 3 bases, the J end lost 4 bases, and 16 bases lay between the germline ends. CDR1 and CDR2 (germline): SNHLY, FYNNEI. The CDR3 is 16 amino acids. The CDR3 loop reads CASSDPSSTGNQPQHF. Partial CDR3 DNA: TGTGCCAGCAGTGACCCCTCTAGTACAGGGAATCAGCCC.

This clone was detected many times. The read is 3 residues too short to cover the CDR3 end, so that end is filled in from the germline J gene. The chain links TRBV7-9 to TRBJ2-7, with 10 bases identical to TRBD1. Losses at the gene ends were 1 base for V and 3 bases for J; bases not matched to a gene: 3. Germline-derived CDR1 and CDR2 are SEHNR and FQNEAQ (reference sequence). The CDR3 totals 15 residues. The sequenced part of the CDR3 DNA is TGTGCCAGCAGCTTAGACCGGGACAGGGGCTACGAG. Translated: CASSLDRDRGYE. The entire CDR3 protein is CASSLDRDRGYEQYF.

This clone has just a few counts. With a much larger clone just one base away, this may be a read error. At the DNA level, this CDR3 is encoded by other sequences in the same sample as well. The CDR3 protein is CASSDGVAGGTDTQYF. The covered CDR3 bases are TGTGCCAGCAGCGACGGGGTAGCGGGGGGCACAGATACG. The V gene is TRBV6-4, the J gene TRBJ2-3; 9 nucleotides line up with TRBD2. Sequencing ends 3 residues short of the CDR3 end; the germline J gene provides the rest. The V and J ends lost 6 bases and 1 base, in that order; junction bases with no gene match: 8. CDR1 is MRHNA and CDR2 is SNTAGT in the germline V gene. The CDR3 is 16 residues long.

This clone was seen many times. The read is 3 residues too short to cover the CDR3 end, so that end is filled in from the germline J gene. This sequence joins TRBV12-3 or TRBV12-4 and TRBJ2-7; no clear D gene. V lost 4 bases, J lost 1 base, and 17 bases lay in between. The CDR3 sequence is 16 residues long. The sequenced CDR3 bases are TGTGCCAGCAGTTCTCTCGTCTCACCTAGTTCCTACGAG. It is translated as CASSSLVSPSSYE. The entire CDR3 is CASSSLVSPSSYEQYF.

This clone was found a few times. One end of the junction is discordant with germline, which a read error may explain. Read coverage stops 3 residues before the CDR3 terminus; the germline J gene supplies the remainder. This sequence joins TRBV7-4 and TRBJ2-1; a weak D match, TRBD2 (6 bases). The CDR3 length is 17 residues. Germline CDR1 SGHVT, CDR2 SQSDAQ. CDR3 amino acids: CTSSPFRDSFLYNEQFF. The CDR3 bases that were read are TGCACCAGCAGCCCGTTCCGGGACTCCTTCCTTTACAATGAG.

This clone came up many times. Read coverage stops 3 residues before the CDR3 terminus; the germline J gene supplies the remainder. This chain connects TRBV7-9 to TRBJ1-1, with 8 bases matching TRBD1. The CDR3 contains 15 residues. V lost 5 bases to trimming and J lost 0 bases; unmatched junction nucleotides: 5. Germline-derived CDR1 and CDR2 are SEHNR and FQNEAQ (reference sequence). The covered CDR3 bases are TGTGCCAGCAGCCCATCGACAGGGGTGAACACTGAA. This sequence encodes CASSPSTGVNTE. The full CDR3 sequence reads CASSPSTGVNTEAFF.

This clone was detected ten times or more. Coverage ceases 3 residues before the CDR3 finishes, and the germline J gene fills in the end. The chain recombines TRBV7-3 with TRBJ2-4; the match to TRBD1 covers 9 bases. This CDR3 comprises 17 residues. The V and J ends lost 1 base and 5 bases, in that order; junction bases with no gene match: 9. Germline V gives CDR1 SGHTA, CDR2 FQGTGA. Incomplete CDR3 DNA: TGTGCCAGCAGCTTAAGGGGCGGGGGACAGGGAGAAAACATT. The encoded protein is CASSLRGGGQGENI. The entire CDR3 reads CASSLRGGGQGENIQYF.

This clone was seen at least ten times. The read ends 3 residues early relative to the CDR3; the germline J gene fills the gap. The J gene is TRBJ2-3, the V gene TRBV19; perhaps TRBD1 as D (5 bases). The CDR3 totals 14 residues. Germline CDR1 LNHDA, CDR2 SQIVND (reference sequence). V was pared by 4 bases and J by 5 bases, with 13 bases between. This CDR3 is CASSTTVNIDTQYF. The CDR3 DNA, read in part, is TGTGCCAGTAGTACGACAGTAAATATAGATACG.

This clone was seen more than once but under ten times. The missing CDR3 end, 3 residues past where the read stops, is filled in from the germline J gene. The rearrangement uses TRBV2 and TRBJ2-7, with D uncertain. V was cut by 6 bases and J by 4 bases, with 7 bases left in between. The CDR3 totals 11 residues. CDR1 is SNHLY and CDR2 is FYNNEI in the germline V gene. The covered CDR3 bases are TGTGCCAGCAGAAGCGATTACGAG. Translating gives CASRSDYE. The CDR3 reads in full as CASRSDYEQYF.

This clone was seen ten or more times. CDR3 DNA, as far as it was read: TGTGCCAGTAGCTCACAGGGGTTCTATGGC. The encoded protein is CASSSQGFYG. The full-length CDR3 reads as CASSSQGFYGYTF. V is TRBV19 and J is TRBJ1-2; 7 nucleotides match TRBD1. The CDR3 end falls 3 residues outside the read, so it is completed with the germline J gene. Looked up from germline, CDR1 is LNHDA and CDR2 is SQIVND (reference sequence). The V gene end was trimmed by 6 bases and the J gene end by 4 bases; junction bases not matched to a gene: 5. The CDR3 is made up of 13 amino acids.

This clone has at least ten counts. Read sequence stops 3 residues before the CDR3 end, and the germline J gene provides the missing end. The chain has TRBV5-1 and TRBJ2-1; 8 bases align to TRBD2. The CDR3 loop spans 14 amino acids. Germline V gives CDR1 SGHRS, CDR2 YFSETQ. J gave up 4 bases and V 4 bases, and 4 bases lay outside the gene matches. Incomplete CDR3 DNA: TGCGCCAGCAGCATGGGACTAGGATACAATGAG. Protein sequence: CASSMGLGYNE. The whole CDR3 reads CASSMGLGYNEQFF.

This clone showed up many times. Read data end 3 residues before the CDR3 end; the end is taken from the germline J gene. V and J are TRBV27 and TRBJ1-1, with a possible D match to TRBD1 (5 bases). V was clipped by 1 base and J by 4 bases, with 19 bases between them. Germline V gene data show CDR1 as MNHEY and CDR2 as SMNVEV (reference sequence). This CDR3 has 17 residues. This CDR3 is CASSLWGRGASGTEAFF. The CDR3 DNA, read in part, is TGTGCCAGCAGTTTATGGGGACGAGGGGCTAGCGGCACTGAA.